This TCR beta chain was sequenced for a study of T cells after yellow fever vaccination. There are a few counts of this clonotype. The antigen remains undetermined. TCR cDNA, made by 5'RACE template switching, carried an added universal primer site and UMIs. In TCRdb, the 5' RACE reads were re-called with MiXCR into one record per CDR3 protein. The data hold 150,000 to 200,000 distinct CDR3 sequences, with roughly 9.6% observed a single time. Overall study results and limits: Within FACS-sorted repertoires, abundant clonotypes contaminating from the bulk population could be present. Overlap between CD4 and CD8 compartments was detected for a small share of clonotypes. Though weaker, the secondary response peaked faster, on day 5 versus 15.

This receptor was taken from a man in his late teens or twenties who received the YFV17D yellow fever vaccine. Sequences were derived from CD8+ T cells sorted from PBMCs, sampled 15 days after the yellow fever booster vaccination.

CDR3 amino acids: CASSQRGGAYNEQFF. The CDR3 DNA reads TGTGCCAGCAGCCAGAGAGGGGGGGCCTACAATGAGCAGTTCTTC. The chain recombines TRBV3-1 with TRBJ2-1; a weak D match, TRBD2 (7 bases). The CDR3 length is 15 residues. Looked up from germline, CDR1 is LGHDT and CDR2 is YNNKEL (reference sequence). V gave up 3 bases and J gave up 2 bases, with 11 bases separating them.